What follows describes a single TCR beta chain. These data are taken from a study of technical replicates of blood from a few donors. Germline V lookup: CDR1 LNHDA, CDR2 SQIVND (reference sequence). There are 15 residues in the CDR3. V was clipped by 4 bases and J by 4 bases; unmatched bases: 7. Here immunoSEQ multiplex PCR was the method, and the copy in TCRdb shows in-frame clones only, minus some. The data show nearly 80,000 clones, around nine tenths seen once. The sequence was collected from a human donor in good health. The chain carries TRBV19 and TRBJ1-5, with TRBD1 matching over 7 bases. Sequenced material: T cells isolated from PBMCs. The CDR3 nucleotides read TGTGCCAGTAGTACCGCAGGGACAGTAAATCAGCCCCAGCATTTT. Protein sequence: CASSTAGTVNQPQHF.